This TCR beta chain was sequenced during a study of blood T cell repertoires in COVID-19. Study-wide background: Sites in the United States, Italy and Spain provided acute and convalescent COVID-19 samples. From T cells, B-cell-depleted T cells, or PBMCs came the material, which was cDNA or gDNA.

The authors' processing: Reference gene primers were amplified, and this amplification served to estimate nucleated cell counts. The table came from immunoSEQ multiplex PCR; TCRdb's copy has only in-frame clones and leaves some out. V and J calls and clone size are as listed in that table; D and trimming were resolved from the DNA. The repertoire holds tens of thousands of clones, with about 90% as singletons. The CDR3 runs to 16 residues. V was clipped by 1 base and J by 7 bases; unmatched bases: 6. CDR1 and CDR2 from the germline V gene are LGHDT and YNNKEL (reference sequence). The J gene is TRBJ2-2, the V gene TRBV3-1 (or the pseudogene TRBV3-2); 10 bases are shared with TRBD1. This TCR derives from a human donor with active COVID-19. The donor label of this sample is uncertain. What was sequenced was peripheral blood. The CDR3 DNA reads as TGTGCCAGCAGCCAAGGGGACAGGGGCATGGGCGGGGAGCTGTTTTTT. This codes for CASSQGDRGMGGELFF.